Sequencing of this TCR beta chain was carried out in a study of CDR3 diversity in severe acne. One entry per CDR3 protein, called by TCRdb with MiXCR from the PCR reads. Among roughly 81,000 distinct CDR3 sequences listed, about 48% were seen once. The TCR comes from a male donor in good health, serving as a control. Sequencing was carried out using blood.

CDR3 sequence: CASSPGGLAGYEQYF. The CDR3 DNA reads as TGTGCCAGCAGCCCTGGTGGGCTAGCGGGTTACGAGCAGTACTTC. The chain couples TRBV7-6 to TRBJ2-7, with TRBD2 matching 8 bases. Germline V gene lookup returns CDR1 SGHVS and CDR2 FNYEAQ. The ends lost 5 bases at V and 4 bases at J; junction bases unmatched: 10. The CDR3 consists of 15 residues.